This entry is about one T cell receptor (beta chain). Authors' data handling: Reference gene primer amplification yielded estimated nucleated cell counts. Repertoires were generated with immunoSEQ multiplex PCR, while TCRdb's copy carries only in-frame clones and drops some. V and J calls and clone size are given by that table; D and trimming were obtained from the DNA. The sample yields around 200,000 clones, approximately 86% seen once. Germline-derived CDR1 and CDR2 are SGHNT and YYREEE (reference sequence). The CDR3 has 16 residues. Trimming cost V 4 bases and J 2 bases, with 17 bases left between them. The data were obtained in a study of blood T cell repertoires in COVID-19. Overall study: Sources were T cells, B-cell-depleted T cells, or PBMCs; the material itself was cDNA or gDNA.

The clonotype comes from a man between 40 and 49 years old with active or convalescent COVID-19. Sequenced input: peripheral blood. This sequence joins TRBV5-4 and TRBJ2-3; perhaps TRBD2 as D (5 bases). For the CDR3, the DNA is TGTGCCAGCAGCCCGGCGGGCCCGGAGACCACAGATACGCAGTATTTT. As protein: CASSPAGPETTDTQYF.